This entry is about one TCR beta chain. These data belong to a study of blood T cell repertoires in COVID-19. Across the whole study: Nucleic acid was either cDNA or gDNA, and it came from T cells, B-cell-depleted T cells, or PBMCs.

Authors' analysis steps: Quantification of nucleated cells was approximated via reference gene primer amplification. Generated by immunoSEQ multiplex PCR, the TCRdb table keeps only in-frame clones and is missing some. V, J and clone size were drawn from that table, and D and trimming were deduced from the DNA. Seen here are around 250,000 clones, 80% to 90% observed once, and the top ten hold 5.5% to 6.5%. Deletions cut 6 bases from V and 5 bases from J, with 19 bases between. The CDR3 spans 16 residues. CDR1 is MNHEY and CDR2 is SVGEGT in the germline V gene. The chain recombines TRBV6-2 or TRBV6-3 with TRBJ2-2; no reliable D call. Sequencing input: peripheral blood. This TCR was recovered from a man in his 60s with acute or convalescent COVID-19. CDR3 in amino acids: CASSRSAQLWTGELFF. The CDR3 nucleotides are TGTGCCAGCAGCAGAAGCGCCCAATTATGGACCGGGGAGCTGTTTTTT.